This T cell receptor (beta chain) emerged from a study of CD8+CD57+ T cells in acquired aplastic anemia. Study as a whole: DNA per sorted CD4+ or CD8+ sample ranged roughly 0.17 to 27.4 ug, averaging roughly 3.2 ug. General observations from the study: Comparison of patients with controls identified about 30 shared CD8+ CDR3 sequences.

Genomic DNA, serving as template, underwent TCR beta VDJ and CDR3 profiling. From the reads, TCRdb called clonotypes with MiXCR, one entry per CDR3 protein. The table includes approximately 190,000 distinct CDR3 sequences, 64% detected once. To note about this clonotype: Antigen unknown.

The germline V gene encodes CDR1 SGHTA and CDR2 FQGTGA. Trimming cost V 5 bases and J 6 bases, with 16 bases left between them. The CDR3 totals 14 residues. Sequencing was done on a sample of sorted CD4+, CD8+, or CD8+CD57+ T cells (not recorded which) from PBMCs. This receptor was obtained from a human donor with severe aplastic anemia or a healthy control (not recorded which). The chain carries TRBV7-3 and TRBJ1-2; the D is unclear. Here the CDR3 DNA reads TGTGCCAGCAGCCAAGACGGCGGACTGGATGGCTACACCTTC. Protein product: CASSQDGGLDGYTF.